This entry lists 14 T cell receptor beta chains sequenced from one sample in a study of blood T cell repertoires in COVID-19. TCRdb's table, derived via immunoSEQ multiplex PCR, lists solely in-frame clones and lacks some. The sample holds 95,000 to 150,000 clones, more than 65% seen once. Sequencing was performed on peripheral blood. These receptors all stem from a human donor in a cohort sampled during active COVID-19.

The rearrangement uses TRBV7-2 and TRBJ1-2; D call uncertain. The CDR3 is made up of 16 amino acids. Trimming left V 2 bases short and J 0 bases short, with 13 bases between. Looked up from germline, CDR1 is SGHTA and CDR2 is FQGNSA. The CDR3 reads CASSLSGGPANYGYTF. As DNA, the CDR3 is TGTGCCAGCAGCTTATCTGGCGGCCCGGCTAACTATGGCTACACCTTC.

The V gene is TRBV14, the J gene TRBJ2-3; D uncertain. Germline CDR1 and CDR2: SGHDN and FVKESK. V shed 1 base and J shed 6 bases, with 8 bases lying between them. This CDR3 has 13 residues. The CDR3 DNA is TGTGCCAGCAGCCAAGCCCCACAGGATACGCAGTATTTT. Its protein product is CASSQAPQDTQYF.

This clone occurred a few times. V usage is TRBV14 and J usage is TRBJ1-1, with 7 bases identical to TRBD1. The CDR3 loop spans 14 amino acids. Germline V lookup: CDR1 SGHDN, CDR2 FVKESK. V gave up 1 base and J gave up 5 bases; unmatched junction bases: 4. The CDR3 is CASSQARGRTEAFF. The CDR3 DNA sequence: TGTGCCAGCAGCCAAGCTAGGGGGCGGACTGAAGCTTTCTTT.

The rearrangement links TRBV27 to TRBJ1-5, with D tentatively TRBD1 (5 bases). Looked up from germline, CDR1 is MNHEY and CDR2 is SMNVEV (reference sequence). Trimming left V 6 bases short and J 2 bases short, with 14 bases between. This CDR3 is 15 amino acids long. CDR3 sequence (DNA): TGTGCCAGCAGACGGACACGGGTGGGCAATCAGCCCCAGCATTTT. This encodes CASRRTRVGNQPQHF.

The CDR3 DNA reads as TGTGCCAGCTGTCCCGACCCTTCCGAGGGCACTGAAGCTTTCTTT. Protein: CASCPDPSEGTEAFF. The rearrangement joins TRBV4-2 to TRBJ1-1; the D is unclear. The V and J ends lost 8 bases and 4 bases respectively, with 20 bases between them. The CDR3 extends over 15 amino acids. Per the germline V gene, CDR1 is LGHNA and CDR2 is YNFKEQ.

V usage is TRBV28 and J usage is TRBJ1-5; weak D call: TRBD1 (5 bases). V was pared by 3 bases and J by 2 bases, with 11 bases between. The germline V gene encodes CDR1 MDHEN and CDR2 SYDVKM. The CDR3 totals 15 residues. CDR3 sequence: CASSFRRRGNQPQHF. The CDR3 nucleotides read TGTGCCAGCAGTTTTCGGCGCAGGGGCAATCAGCCCCAGCATTTT.

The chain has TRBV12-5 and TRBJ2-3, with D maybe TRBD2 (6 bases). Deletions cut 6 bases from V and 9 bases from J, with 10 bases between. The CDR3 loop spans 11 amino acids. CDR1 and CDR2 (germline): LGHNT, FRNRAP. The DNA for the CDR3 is TGTGCTAGTGGGTCGGAGGGGACGCAGTATTTT. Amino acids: CASGSEGTQYF.

CDR3 coding DNA: TGTGCCAGCAGCCAAGAACAGGGGAGAAGCTATGGCTACACCTTC. Protein: CASSQEQGRSYGYTF. The V call is TRBV3-1 (or the pseudogene TRBV3-2), the J call TRBJ1-2; 7 positions match TRBD1. V shed 0 bases, J shed 4 bases, and the junction held 5 bases outside the gene matches. CDR1 and CDR2 (germline): LGHDT, YNNKEL (reference sequence). The CDR3 has 15 amino acids.

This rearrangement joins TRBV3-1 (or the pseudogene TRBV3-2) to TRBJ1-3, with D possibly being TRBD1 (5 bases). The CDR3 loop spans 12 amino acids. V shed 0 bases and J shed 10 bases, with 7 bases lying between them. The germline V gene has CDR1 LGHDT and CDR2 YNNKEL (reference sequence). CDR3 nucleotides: TGTGCCAGCAGCCAAGATAAGGGGACCATATATTTT. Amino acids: CASSQDKGTIYF.

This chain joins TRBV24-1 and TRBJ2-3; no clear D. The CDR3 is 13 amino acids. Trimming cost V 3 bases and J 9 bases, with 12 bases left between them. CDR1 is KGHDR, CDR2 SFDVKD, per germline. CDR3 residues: CATSDINSPTQYF. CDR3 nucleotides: TGTGCCACCAGTGATATTAACAGTCCCACGCAGTATTTT.

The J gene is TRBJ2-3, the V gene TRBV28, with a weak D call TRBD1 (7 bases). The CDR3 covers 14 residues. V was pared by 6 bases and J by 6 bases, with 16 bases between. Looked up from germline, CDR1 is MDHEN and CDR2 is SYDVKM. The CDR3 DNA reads TGTGCCAGCAGCAACGGAGGGGGCGGCGATACGCAGTATTTT. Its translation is CASSNGGGGDTQYF.

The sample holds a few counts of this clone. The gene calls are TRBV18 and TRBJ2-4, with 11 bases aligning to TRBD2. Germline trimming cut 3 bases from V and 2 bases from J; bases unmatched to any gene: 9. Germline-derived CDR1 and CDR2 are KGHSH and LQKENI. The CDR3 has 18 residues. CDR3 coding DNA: TGTGCCAGCTCACCTATGCCACTAGCGGGGGATCCCAAAAACATTCAGTACTTC. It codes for CASSPMPLAGDPKNIQYF.

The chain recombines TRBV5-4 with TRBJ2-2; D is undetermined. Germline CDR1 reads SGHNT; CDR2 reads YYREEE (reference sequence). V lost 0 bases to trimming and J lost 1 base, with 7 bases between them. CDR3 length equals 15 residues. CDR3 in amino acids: CASSLGSGNTGELFF. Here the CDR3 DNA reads TGTGCCAGCAGCTTGGGGTCCGGGAACACCGGGGAGCTGTTTTTT. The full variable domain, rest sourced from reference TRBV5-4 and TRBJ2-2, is ETGVTQSPTHLIKTRGQQVTLRCSSQSGHNTVSWYQQALGQGPQFIFQYYREEENGRGNFPPRFSGLQFPNYSSELNVNALELDDSALYLCASSLGSGNTGELFFGEGSRLTVL.

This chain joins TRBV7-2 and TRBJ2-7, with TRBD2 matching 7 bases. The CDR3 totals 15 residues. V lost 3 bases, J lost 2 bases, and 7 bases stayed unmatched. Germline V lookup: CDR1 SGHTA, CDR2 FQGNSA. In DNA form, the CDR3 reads TGTGCCAGCAGCTTGGGGCGGGGGAAAGCCTACGAGCAGTACTTC. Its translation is CASSLGRGKAYEQYF.